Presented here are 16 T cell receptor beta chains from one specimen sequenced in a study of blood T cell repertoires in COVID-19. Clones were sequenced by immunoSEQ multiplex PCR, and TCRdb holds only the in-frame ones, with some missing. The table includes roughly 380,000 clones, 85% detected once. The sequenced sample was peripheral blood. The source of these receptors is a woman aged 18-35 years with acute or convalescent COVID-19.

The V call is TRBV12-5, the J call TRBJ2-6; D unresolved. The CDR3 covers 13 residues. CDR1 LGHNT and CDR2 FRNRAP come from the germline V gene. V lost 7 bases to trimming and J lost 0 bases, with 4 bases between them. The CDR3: CASVSSGANVLTF. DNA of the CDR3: TGTGCTAGTGTCAGCTCTGGGGCCAACGTCCTGACTTTC.

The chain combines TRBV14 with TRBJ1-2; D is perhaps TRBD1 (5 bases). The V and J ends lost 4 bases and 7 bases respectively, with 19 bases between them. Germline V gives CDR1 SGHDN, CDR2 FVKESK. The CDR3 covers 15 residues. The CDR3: CASSRDLSGISGYTF. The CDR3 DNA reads TGTGCCAGCAGCCGAGACCTCTCAGGGATCTCTGGCTACACCTTC.

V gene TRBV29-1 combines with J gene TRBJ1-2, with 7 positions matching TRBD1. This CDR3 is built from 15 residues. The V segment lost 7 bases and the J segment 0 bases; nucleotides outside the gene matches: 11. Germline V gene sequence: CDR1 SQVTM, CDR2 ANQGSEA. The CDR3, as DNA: TGCAGCGGTTGGCAGGGGGGCAAAGCTAACTATGGCTACACCTTC. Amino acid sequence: CSGWQGGKANYGYTF.

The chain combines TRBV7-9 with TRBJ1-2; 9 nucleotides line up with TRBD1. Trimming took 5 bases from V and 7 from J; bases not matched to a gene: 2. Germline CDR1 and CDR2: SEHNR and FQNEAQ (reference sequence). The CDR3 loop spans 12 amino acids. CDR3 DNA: TGTGCCAGCAGCCGACAGGGGGTTGGCTACACCTTC. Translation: CASSRQGVGYTF. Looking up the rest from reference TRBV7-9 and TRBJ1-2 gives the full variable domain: DTGVSQNPRHKITKRGQNVTFRCDPISEHNRLYWYRQTLGQGPEFLTYFQNEAQLEKSRLLSDRFSAERPKGSFSTLEIQRTEQGDSAMYLCASSRQGVGYTFGSGTRLTVV.

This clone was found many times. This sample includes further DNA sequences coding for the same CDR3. The CDR3 nucleotides are TGTGCCAGCAGTCTCGGTTCCAACTATGGCTACACCTTC. Its translation is CASSLGSNYGYTF. V usage is TRBV27 and J usage is TRBJ1-2; D remains ambiguous. Germline V gives CDR1 MNHEY, CDR2 SMNVEV (reference sequence). The germline V and J ends were trimmed by 5 bases and 2 bases, with 9 bases remaining between them. This CDR3 contains 13 residues.

In DNA, the CDR3 is TGTGCCAGCAGGTCGCGAGGCACCGGGGAGCTGTTTTTT. Amino acids: CASRSRGTGELFF. The chain uses TRBV28 and TRBJ2-2; D gene ambiguous. Trimming pared 6 bases from V and 4 bases from J, leaving 9 bases between. This CDR3 region has 13 residues. From germline, CDR1 is MDHEN and CDR2 SYDVKM.

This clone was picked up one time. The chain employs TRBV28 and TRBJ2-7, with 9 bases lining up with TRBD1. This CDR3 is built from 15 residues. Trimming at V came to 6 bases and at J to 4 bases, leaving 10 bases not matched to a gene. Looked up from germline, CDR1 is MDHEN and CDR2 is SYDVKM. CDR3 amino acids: CASRPGTGLGYEQYF. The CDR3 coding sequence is TGTGCCAGCAGGCCCGGGACAGGGTTAGGGTACGAGCAGTACTTC. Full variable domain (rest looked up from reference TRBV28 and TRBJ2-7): DVKVTQSSRYLVKRTGEKVFLECVQDMDHENMFWYRQDPGLGLRLIYFSYDVKMKEKGDIPEGYSVSREKKERFSLILESASTNQTSMYLCASRPGTGLGYEQYFGPGTRLTVT.

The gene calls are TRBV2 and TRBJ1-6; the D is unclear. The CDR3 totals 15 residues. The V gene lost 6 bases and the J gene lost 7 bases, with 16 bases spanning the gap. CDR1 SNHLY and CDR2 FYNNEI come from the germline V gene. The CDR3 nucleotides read TGTGCCAGCAGCGTGAGGGTCAAAGAGAATTCACCCCTCCACTTT. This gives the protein CASSVRVKENSPLHF.

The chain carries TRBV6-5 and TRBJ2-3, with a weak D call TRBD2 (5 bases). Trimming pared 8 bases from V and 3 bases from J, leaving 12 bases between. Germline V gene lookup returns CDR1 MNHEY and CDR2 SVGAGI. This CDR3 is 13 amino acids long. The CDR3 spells CASARSGTDTQYF. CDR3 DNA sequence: TGTGCCAGCGCCAGGTCGGGAACAGATACGCAGTATTTT.

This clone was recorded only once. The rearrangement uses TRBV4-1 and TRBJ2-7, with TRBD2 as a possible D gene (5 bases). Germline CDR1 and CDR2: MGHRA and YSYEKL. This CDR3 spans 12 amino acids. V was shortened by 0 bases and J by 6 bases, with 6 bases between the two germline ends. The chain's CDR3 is CASSQEGSEQYF. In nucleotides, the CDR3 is TGCGCCAGCAGCCAAGAAGGGAGCGAGCAGTACTTC.

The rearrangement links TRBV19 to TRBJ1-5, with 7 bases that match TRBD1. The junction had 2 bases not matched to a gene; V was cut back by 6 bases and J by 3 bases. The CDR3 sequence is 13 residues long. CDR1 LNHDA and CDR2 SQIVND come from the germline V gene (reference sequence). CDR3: CASRGTVNQPQHF. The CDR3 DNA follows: TGTGCCAGTAGGGGGACAGTCAATCAGCCCCAGCATTTT. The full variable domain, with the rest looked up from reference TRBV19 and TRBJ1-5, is DGGITQSPKYLFRKEGQNVTLSCEQNLNHDAMYWYRQDPGQGLRLIYYSQIVNDFQKGDIAEGYSVSREKKESFPLTVTSAQKNPTAFYLCASRGTVNQPQHFGDGTRLSIL.

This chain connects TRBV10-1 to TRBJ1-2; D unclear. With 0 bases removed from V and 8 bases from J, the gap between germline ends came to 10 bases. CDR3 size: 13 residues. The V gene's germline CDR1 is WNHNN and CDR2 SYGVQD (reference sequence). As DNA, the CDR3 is TGCGCCAGCAGTGAGTCGCGGGCAAGAGGCTACACCTTC. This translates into CASSESRARGYTF.

In nucleotides, the CDR3 is TGTGCCAGTATTCCAGGGGAAGAAGCTTTCTTT. This encodes CASIPGEEAFF. The chain couples TRBV19 to TRBJ1-1, with D perhaps matching TRBD1 (6 bases). This CDR3 spans 11 amino acids. The V gene's germline CDR1 is LNHDA and CDR2 SQIVND (reference sequence). V lost 7 bases and J 8 bases, leaving 11 bases between the germline ends. The full variable domain, its missing parts supplied by reference TRBV19 and TRBJ1-1, is DGGITQSPKYLFRKEGQNVTLSCEQNLNHDAMYWYRQDPGQGLRLIYYSQIVNDFQKGDIAEGYSVSREKKESFPLTVTSAQKNPTAFYLCASIPGEEAFFGQGTRLTVV.

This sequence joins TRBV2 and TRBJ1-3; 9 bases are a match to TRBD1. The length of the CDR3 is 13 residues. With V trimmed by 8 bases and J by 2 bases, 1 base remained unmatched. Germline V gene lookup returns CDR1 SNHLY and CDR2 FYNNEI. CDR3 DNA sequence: TGTGCCAGCGGGGACAGGGCTGGAAACACCATATATTTT. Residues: CASGDRAGNTIYF.

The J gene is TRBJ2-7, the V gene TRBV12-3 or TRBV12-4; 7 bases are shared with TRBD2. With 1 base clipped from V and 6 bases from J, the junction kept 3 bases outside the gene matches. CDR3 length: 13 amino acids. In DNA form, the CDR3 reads TGTGCCAGCAGTTTAGTGGGAGGGGTCGAGCAGTACTTC. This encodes CASSLVGGVEQYF.

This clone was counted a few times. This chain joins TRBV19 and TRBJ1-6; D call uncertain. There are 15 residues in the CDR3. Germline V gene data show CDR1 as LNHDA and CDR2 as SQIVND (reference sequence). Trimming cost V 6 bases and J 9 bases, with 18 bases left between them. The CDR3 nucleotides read TGTGCCAGTAGCAACTATGCGGGTGTTCGTTCACCCCTCCACTTT. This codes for CASSNYAGVRSPLHF.